The 28 T cell receptor beta chains given below trace back to one sample, sequenced in a study of spatial heterogeneity in lung cancer. As for time point: sample taken at primary tumor resection. MiXCR was run by TCRdb on the 5' RACE reads, yielding one entry per CDR3 protein. The profile shows about 45,000 distinct CDR3 sequences, approximately 6.2% of them singletons. The sequences come from PBMCs, collected at surgery. Every receptor here comes from a female donor with early-stage non-small cell lung cancer.

The sample holds many counts of this clonotype. The V gene is TRBV11-2, the J gene TRBJ2-1; D gene unclear. The V and J ends lost 4 bases and 5 bases respectively, with 12 bases between them. This CDR3 contains 14 residues. Germline CDR1 reads SGHAT; CDR2 reads FQNNGV. CDR3 bases: TGTGCCAGCAGCTCCTTGTTGAGAAACAATGAGCAGTTCTTC. This gives the protein CASSSLLRNNEQFF.

The sample holds many counts of this clonotype. The chain has TRBV19 and TRBJ1-2; D possibly corresponds to TRBD1 (6 bases). Trimming stripped 0 bases from V and 4 bases from J, with 12 bases between. The CDR3 has 15 amino acids. Per the germline V gene, CDR1 is LNHDA and CDR2 is SQIVND (reference sequence). The CDR3 is CASSIELRTAYGYTF. CDR3 sequence (DNA): TGTGCCAGTAGTATAGAACTTCGGACAGCCTATGGCTACACCTTC.

With respect to this clonotype: A much larger clone sits a single nucleotide away, making a read error possible. The genes are TRBV14 and TRBJ2-7, with D possibly TRBD2 on 5 matching bases. This CDR3 contains 15 residues. Germline V gene sequence: CDR1 SGHDN, CDR2 FVKESK. CDR3 in amino acids: CVSSPNPRVSYEQYF. CDR3 sequence (DNA): TGTGTCAGCAGCCCAAACCCGAGGGTTTCCTACGAGCAGTACTTC.

This clonotype was counted at least ten times. This rearrangement joins TRBV28 to TRBJ1-3; D gene uncertain. The CDR3 is made up of 14 amino acids. V gave up 2 bases and J gave up 0 bases, with 5 bases separating them. Per germline, CDR1 MDHEN and CDR2 SYDVKM. The CDR3 DNA reads as TGTGCCAGCAGTTTAATAGCCTCTGGAAACACCATATATTTT. Translated, it gives CASSLIASGNTIYF. Filled out from reference TRBV28 and TRBJ1-3, the complete variable domain reads DVKVTQSSRYLVKRTGEKVFLECVQDMDHENMFWYRQDPGLGLRLIYFSYDVKMKEKGDIPEGYSVSREKKERFSLILESASTNQTSMYLCASSLIASGNTIYFGEGSWLTVV.

In its sample, this clonotype was seen many times. J is TRBJ1-5 and V is TRBV28; no clear D. Trimming pared 8 bases from V and 4 bases from J, leaving 12 bases between. Per the germline V gene, CDR1 is MDHEN and CDR2 is SYDVKM. There are 13 residues in the CDR3. The CDR3 here is CASGRQINQPQHF. The CDR3 DNA reads TGTGCCAGCGGGAGGCAGATAAATCAGCCCCAGCATTTT. Looking up the rest from reference TRBV28 and TRBJ1-5 gives the full variable domain: DVKVTQSSRYLVKRTGEKVFLECVQDMDHENMFWYRQDPGLGLRLIYFSYDVKMKEKGDIPEGYSVSREKKERFSLILESASTNQTSMYLCASGRQINQPQHFGDGTRLSIL.

Ten or more counts support this clonotype. This chain connects TRBV3-1 to TRBJ2-3; D remains ambiguous. The CDR3 loop spans 15 amino acids. Trimming removed 4 bases from V and 0 bases from J, with 11 bases in between. The germline CDR1 and CDR2 sequences are LGHDT and YNNKEL (reference sequence). The CDR3 reads CASSPRATSTDTQYF. The CDR3 DNA is TGTGCCAGCAGCCCCCGGGCAACCAGCACAGATACGCAGTATTTT.

V gene TRBV7-8 combines with J gene TRBJ1-3; the D gene is possibly TRBD1 (5 bases). V lost 1 base, J lost 4 bases, and 14 bases lay in between. The CDR3 sequence is 16 residues long. Germline assignment: CDR1 SGHVS and CDR2 FQNEAQ. In nucleotides, the CDR3 is TGTGCCAGCAGCTTAGAGTTGCCGGACACAGGAAACACCATATATTTT. Amino acids: CASSLELPDTGNTIYF.

This clonotype showed up many times. J is TRBJ1-6 and V is TRBV2, with a possible D match to TRBD1 (5 bases). The CDR3 covers 16 residues. V gave up 5 bases and J gave up 0 bases, with 11 bases separating them. Looked up from germline, CDR1 is SNHLY and CDR2 is FYNNEI. This chain's CDR3 is CASSPRVSSYNSPLHF. The CDR3 DNA follows: TGTGCCAGCAGTCCCAGGGTGAGCTCCTATAATTCACCCCTCCACTTT. Full variable domain (remainder filled in from reference TRBV2 and TRBJ1-6): EPEVTQTPSHQVTQMGQEVILRCVPISNHLYFYWYRQILGQKVEFLVSFYNNEISEKSEIFDDQFSVERPDGSNFTLKIRSTKLEDSAMYFCASSPRVSSYNSPLHFGNGTRLTVT.

This clonotype came up many times. The rearrangement joins TRBV10-3 to TRBJ1-2; perhaps TRBD1 as D (5 bases). V was cut by 6 bases and J by 5 bases, with 10 bases left in between. The CDR3 loop spans 12 amino acids. From germline, CDR1 is ENHRY and CDR2 SYGVKD. The CDR3 coding sequence is TGTGCCATCAGCGGGGGGAAATATGGCTACACCTTC. Translation gives CAISGGKYGYTF.

This clonotype was seen a handful of times. This chain joins TRBV7-9 and TRBJ2-1; weak D call: TRBD2 (6 bases). From germline, CDR1 is SEHNR and CDR2 FQNEAQ (reference sequence). V was shortened by 11 bases and J by 9 bases, with 17 bases between the two germline ends. This CDR3 spans 12 amino acids. This chain's CDR3 is CALIGAGFEQFF. The CDR3 DNA is TGTGCCCTCATCGGGGCGGGGTTTGAGCAGTTCTTC.

In this sample, this clonotype turned up a few times. J is TRBJ2-7 and V is TRBV6-2 or TRBV6-3; 7 bases map to TRBD2. CDR1 MNHEY and CDR2 SVGEGT come from the germline V gene. The trim removed 2 bases at V and 7 bases at J, leaving 2 bases unmatched. The CDR3 spans 12 residues. Here the CDR3 reads CASSYEAGEQYF. Written as DNA, the CDR3 is TGTGCCAGCAGTTACGAAGCGGGAGAGCAGTACTTC.

The chain carries TRBV7-2 and TRBJ1-5, with 9 bases aligning to TRBD1. This CDR3 is built from 14 residues. Trimming at V came to 1 base and at J to 6 bases, leaving 1 base not matched to a gene. Germline-derived CDR1 and CDR2 are SGHTA and FQGNSA. The CDR3: CASSLGQGGQPQHF. CDR3 DNA: TGTGCCAGCAGCTTAGGACAGGGGGGTCAGCCCCAGCATTTT. Drawing the rest from reference TRBV7-2 and TRBJ1-5, the complete variable domain is GAGVSQSPSNKVTEKGKDVELRCDPISGHTALYWYRQSLGQGLEFLIYFQGNSAPDKSGLPSDRFSAERTGGSVSTLTIQRTQQEDSAVYLCASSLGQGGQPQHFGDGTRLSIL.

This clonotype was found a few times. V is TRBV7-2 and J is TRBJ2-1, with 10 bases fitting TRBD2. The CDR3 is 18 residues long. V was pared by 0 bases and J by 9 bases, with 14 bases of the junction left unmatched. Germline lookup yields CDR1 SGHTA and CDR2 FQGNSA. CDR3 DNA sequence: TGTGCCAGCAGCTTAGCGGCCCTCGGAGCGGGGGGGCCTAGTGAGCAGTTCTTC. Translation: CASSLAALGAGGPSEQFF. Drawing the rest from reference TRBV7-2 and TRBJ2-1, the complete variable domain is GAGVSQSPSNKVTEKGKDVELRCDPISGHTALYWYRQSLGQGLEFLIYFQGNSAPDKSGLPSDRFSAERTGGSVSTLTIQRTQQEDSAVYLCASSLAALGAGGPSEQFFGPGTRLTVL.

This clonotype was detected ten times or more. The chain couples TRBV5-1 to TRBJ1-3; D unclear. V lost 1 base and J 0 bases, leaving 8 bases between the germline ends. Germline V lookup: CDR1 SGHRS, CDR2 YFSETQ. This CDR3 region has 15 residues. Here the CDR3 DNA reads TGCGCCAGCAGCTTGTATGGGAGCTCTGGAAACACCATATATTTT. It specifies CASSLYGSSGNTIYF.

This clonotype has a count of ten or more. The V gene is TRBV5-1, the J gene TRBJ2-7; 9 bases are shared with TRBD1. With 4 bases clipped from V and 3 bases from J, the junction kept 8 bases outside the gene matches. Germline CDR1 is SGHRS and CDR2 is YFSETQ. The CDR3 has 15 amino acids. The CDR3 sequence: CASSLDGTGYYEQYF. In DNA form, the CDR3 reads TGCGCCAGCAGCCTGGATGGGACAGGGTACTACGAGCAGTACTTC.

This clonotype was detected many times. V is TRBV6-5 and J is TRBJ2-1, with 7 nucleotides matching TRBD2. The CDR3 loop spans 15 amino acids. J was trimmed by 2 bases and V by 6 bases; bases with no gene match: 7. The germline V gene has CDR1 MNHEY and CDR2 SVGAGI. The DNA for the CDR3 is TGTGCCAGCAGGCTTACGGGGGGTCCCTACAATGAGCAGTTCTTC. Translated: CASRLTGGPYNEQFF.

This chain joins TRBV6-5 and TRBJ2-7; the match to TRBD2 covers 12 bases. Losses at the gene ends were 7 bases for V and 2 bases for J; bases not matched to a gene: 6. Germline CDR1 reads MNHEY; CDR2 reads SVGAGI. This CDR3 is 15 amino acids long. For the CDR3, the DNA is TGTGCCAGCACCAAGACTAGCGGGGGTCCCTACGAGCAGTACTTC. Residues: CASTKTSGGPYEQYF.

V and J are TRBV5-1 and TRBJ2-7; maybe TRBD2 (6 bases). The germline gives CDR1 SGHRS, CDR2 YFSETQ. The CDR3 runs 15 residues. The ends were cut back, 3 bases at V and 6 bases at J, with 19 bases in the middle. The CDR3 nucleotides read TGCGCCAGCAGCTCGGAAGGGCGGTCCGGGAGCGAGCAGTACTTC. Translated: CASSSEGRSGSEQYF.

This clonotype was seen repeatedly, ten times or more. The chain links TRBV5-1 to TRBJ2-2; possible D gene TRBD1, 6 bases. The CDR3 totals 16 residues. The germline V gene has CDR1 SGHRS and CDR2 YFSETQ. V was cut by 4 bases and J by 3 bases, with 16 bases left in between. CDR3 sequence (DNA): TGCGCCAGCAGCCTACAGGGACCAGGTTACACCGGGGAGCTGTTTTTT. Encoded protein: CASSLQGPGYTGELFF.

There are many counts of this clonotype. The rearrangement joins TRBV20-1 to TRBJ2-7; D perhaps matches TRBD1 (6 bases). Deletions cut 4 bases from V and 4 bases from J, with 17 bases between. CDR1 and CDR2 from the germline V gene are DFQATT and SNEGSKA (reference sequence). This CDR3 is built from 14 residues. The CDR3 coding sequence is TGCAGTGCTAATGATGGGGGCCGGCTTTACGAGCAGTACTTC. Translated: CSANDGGRLYEQYF.

This clonotype has only a few counts. The chain has TRBV2 and TRBJ1-3; no reliable D call. The length of the CDR3 is 13 residues. V lost 3 bases and J lost 7, with 10 bases in between. Per the germline V gene, CDR1 is SNHLY and CDR2 is FYNNEI. The CDR3 DNA sequence: TGTGCCAGCAGTGATCCCTTATTGAACACCATATATTTT. This encodes CASSDPLLNTIYF.

The genes are TRBV27 and TRBJ2-3, with D maybe TRBD1 (6 bases). Trimming stripped 4 bases from V and 2 bases from J, with 10 bases between. Germline V lookup: CDR1 MNHEY, CDR2 SMNVEV (reference sequence). This CDR3 has 14 residues. For the CDR3, the DNA is TGTGCCAGCAGTTCGGGACATTACACAGATACGCAGTATTTT. Its translation is CASSSGHYTDTQYF.

This clonotype was recorded many times. The rearrangement links TRBV7-2 to TRBJ2-3; D is unclear. This CDR3 is 14 amino acids long. The germline V gene has CDR1 SGHTA and CDR2 FQGNSA. The V end was cut by 2 bases, the J end by 0 bases, with 6 bases between. As DNA, the CDR3 is TGTGCCAGCAGCTTACCGCCTAGCACAGATACGCAGTATTTT. This sequence encodes CASSLPPSTDTQYF. Filled out from reference TRBV7-2 and TRBJ2-3, the complete variable domain reads GAGVSQSPSNKVTEKGKDVELRCDPISGHTALYWYRQSLGQGLEFLIYFQGNSAPDKSGLPSDRFSAERTGGSVSTLTIQRTQQEDSAVYLCASSLPPSTDTQYFGPGTRLTVL.

This clonotype has at least ten counts. This chain uses TRBV2 with TRBJ2-2; D gene unclear. Germline V gives CDR1 SNHLY, CDR2 FYNNEI. The V gene lost 7 bases and the J gene lost 6 bases, with 9 bases spanning the gap. The CDR3 totals 12 residues. In DNA form, the CDR3 reads TGTGCCAGCAAGGCGGTGGCCGGGGAGCTGTTTTTT. It codes for CASKAVAGELFF.

This clonotype was seen only once. The chain carries TRBV5-6 and TRBJ2-5; no reliable D call. Trimming shortened V by 4 bases and J by 4 bases, and 11 bases separated the two germline ends. This CDR3 comprises 13 residues. The germline CDR1 and CDR2 sequences are SGHDT and YYEEEE. The CDR3 here is CASSQSIGETQYF. For the CDR3, the DNA is TGTGCCAGCAGCCAAAGCATAGGAGAGACCCAGTACTTC.

This clonotype was observed many times. The chain carries TRBV4-1 and TRBJ1-5, with D unclear. The germline V gene encodes CDR1 MGHRA and CDR2 YSYEKL. V lost 0 bases and J 5 bases, leaving 11 bases between the germline ends. The CDR3 has 15 residues. CDR3 in amino acids: CASSQDRRVDQPQHF. The CDR3 DNA reads TGCGCCAGCAGCCAAGATAGGAGGGTCGATCAGCCCCAGCATTTT.

The chain employs TRBV4-3 and TRBJ2-5; D may be TRBD2 (5 bases). CDR3 size: 20 residues. Trimming shortened V by 2 bases and J by 5 bases, and 30 bases separated the two germline ends. CDR1 and CDR2 from the germline V gene are LGHNA and YSLEER. The CDR3, as DNA: TGCGCCAGCAGCCAACTCACCCAAAGATATTTGCCCACTGGGGAGGAGACCCAGTACTTC. Its protein product is CASSQLTQRYLPTGEETQYF.

A few counts support this clonotype. V usage is TRBV7-9 and J usage is TRBJ1-2, with D perhaps TRBD1 (6 bases). This CDR3 has 14 amino acids. Trimming took off 4 bases at V and 3 bases at J, with 12 bases between the two ends. From germline, CDR1 is SEHNR and CDR2 FQNEAQ (reference sequence). DNA for the CDR3: TGTGCCAGCAGCTCGCAAAAGGGGGACTATGGCTACACCTTC. It yields the protein CASSSQKGDYGYTF. Complete variable domain (other parts from reference TRBV7-9 and TRBJ1-2): DTGVSQNPRHKITKRGQNVTFRCDPISEHNRLYWYRQTLGQGPEFLTYFQNEAQLEKSRLLSDRFSAERPKGSFSTLEIQRTEQGDSAMYLCASSSQKGDYGYTFGSGTRLTVV.